This T cell receptor (beta chain) was sequenced in a study of STAT5B mutations in CD4+ large granular lymphocyte leukemia. This clone has a handful of counts. Relative to the germline gene, one junction end is altered; a read error may explain this. The CDR3 covers 14 residues. From germline, CDR1 is SSHAT and CDR2 FNYEAQ (reference sequence). Profiled with immunoSEQ multiplex PCR; TCRdb holds only in-frame clones, not every one. The sample has approximately 52,000 clones, 55% to 75% seen once. This sequence was found in a human donor in good health. This chain joins TRBV7-7 and TRBJ1-2, with a possible D match to TRBD1 (5 bases). Sequenced input: CD4+ T cells from blood buffy coats. CDR3 region: CASSRDTGRYGYTF. CDR3 nucleotides: TGTGCTAGCAGCCGAGACACAGGAAGGTATGGCTACACCTTC.